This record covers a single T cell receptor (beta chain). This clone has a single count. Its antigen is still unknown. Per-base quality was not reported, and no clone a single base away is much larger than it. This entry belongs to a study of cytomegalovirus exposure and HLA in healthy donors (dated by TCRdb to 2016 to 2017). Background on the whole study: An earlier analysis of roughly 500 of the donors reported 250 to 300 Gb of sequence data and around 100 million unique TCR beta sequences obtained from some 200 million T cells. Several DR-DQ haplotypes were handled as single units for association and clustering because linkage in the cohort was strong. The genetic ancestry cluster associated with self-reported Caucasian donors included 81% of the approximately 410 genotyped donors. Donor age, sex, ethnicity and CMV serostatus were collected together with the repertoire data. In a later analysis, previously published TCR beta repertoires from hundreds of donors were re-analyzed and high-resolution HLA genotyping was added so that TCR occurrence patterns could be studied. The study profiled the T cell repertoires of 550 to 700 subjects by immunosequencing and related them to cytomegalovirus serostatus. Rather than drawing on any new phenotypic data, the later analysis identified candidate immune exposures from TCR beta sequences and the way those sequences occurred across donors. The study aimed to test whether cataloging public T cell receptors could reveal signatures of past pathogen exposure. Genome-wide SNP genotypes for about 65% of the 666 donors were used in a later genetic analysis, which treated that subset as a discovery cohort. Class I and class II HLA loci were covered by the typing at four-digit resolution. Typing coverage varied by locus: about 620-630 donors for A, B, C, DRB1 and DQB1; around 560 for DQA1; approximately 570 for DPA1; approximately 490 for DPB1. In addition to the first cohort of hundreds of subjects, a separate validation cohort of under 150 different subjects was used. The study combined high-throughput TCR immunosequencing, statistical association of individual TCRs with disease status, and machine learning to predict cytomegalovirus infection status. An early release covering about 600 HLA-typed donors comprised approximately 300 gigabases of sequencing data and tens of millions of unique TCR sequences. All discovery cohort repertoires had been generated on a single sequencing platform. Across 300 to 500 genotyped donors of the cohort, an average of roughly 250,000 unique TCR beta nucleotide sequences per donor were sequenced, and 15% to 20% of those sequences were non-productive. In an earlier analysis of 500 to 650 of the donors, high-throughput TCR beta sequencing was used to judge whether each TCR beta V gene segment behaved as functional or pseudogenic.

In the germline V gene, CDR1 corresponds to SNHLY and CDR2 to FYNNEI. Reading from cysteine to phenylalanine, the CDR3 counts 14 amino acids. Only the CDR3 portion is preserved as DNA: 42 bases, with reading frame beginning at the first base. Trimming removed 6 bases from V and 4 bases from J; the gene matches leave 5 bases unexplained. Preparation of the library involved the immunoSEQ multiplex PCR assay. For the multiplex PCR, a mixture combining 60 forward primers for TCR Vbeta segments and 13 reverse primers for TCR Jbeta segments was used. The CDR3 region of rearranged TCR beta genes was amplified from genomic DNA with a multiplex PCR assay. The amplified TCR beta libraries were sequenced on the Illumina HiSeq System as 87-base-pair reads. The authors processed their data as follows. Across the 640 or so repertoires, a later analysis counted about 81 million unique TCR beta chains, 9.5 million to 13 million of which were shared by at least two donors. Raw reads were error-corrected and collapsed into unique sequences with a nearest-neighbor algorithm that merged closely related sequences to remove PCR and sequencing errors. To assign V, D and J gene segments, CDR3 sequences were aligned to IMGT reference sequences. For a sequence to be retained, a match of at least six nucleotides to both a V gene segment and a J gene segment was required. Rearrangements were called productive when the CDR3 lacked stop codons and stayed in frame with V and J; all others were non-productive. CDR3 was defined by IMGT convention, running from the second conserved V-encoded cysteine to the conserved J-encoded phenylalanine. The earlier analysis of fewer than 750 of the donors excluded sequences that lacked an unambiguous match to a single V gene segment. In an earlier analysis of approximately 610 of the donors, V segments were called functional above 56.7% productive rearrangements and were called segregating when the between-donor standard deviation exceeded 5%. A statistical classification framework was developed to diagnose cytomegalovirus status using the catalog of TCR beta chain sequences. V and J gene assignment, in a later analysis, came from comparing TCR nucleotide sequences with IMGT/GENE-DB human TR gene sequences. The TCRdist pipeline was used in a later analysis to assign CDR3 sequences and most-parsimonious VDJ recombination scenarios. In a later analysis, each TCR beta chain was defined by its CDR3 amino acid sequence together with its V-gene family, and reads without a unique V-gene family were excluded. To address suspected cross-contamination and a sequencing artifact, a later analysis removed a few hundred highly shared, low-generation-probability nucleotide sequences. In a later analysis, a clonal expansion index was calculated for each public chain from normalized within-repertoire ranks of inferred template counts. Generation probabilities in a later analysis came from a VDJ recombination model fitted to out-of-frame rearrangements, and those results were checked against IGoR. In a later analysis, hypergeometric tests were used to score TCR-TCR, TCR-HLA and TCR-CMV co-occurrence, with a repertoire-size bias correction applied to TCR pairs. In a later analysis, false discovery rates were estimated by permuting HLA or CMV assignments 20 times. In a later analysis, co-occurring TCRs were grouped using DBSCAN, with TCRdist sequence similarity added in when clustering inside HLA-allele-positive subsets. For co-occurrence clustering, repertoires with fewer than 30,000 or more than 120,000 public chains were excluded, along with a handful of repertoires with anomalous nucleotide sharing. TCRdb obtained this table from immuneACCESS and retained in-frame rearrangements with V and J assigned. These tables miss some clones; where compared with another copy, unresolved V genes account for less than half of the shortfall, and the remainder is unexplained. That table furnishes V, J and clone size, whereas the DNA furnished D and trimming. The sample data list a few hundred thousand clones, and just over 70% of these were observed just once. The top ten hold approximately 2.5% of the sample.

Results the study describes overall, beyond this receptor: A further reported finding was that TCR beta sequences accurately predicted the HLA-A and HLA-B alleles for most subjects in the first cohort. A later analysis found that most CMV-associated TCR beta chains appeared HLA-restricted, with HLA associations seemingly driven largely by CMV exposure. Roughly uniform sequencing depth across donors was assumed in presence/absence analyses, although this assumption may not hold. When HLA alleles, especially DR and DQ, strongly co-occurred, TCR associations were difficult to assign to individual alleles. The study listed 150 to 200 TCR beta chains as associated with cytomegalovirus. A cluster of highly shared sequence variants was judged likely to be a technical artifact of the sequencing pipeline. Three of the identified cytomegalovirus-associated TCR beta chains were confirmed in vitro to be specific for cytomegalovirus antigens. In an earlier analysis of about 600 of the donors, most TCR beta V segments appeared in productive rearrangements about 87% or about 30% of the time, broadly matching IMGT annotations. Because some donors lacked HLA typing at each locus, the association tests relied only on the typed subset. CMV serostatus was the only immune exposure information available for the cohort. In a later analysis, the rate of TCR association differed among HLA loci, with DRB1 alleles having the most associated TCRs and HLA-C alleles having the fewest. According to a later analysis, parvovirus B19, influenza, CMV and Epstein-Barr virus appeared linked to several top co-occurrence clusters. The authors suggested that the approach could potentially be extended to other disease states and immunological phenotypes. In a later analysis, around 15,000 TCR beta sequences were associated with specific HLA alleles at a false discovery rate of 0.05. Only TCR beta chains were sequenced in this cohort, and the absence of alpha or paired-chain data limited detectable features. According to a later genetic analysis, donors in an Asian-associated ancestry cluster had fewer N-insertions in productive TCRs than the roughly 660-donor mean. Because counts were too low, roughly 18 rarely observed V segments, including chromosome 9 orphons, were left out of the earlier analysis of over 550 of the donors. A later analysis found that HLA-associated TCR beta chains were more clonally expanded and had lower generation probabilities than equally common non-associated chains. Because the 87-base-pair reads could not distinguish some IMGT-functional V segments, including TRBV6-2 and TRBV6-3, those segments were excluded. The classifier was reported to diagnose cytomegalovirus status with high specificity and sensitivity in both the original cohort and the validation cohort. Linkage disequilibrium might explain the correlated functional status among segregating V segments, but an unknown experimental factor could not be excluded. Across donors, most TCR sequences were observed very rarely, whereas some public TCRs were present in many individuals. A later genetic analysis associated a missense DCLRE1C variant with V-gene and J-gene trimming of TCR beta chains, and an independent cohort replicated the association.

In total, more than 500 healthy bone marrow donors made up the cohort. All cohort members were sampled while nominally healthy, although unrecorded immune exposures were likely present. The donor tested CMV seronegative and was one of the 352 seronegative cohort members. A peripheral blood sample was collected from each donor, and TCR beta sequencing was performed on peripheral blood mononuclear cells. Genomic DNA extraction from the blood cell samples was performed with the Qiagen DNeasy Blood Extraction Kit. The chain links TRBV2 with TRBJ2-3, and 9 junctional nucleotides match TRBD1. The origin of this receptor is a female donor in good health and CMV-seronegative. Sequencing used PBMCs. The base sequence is TGTGCCAGCAGATACAGGGGGCGCCCAGATACGCAGTATTTT. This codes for CASRYRGRPDTQYF.